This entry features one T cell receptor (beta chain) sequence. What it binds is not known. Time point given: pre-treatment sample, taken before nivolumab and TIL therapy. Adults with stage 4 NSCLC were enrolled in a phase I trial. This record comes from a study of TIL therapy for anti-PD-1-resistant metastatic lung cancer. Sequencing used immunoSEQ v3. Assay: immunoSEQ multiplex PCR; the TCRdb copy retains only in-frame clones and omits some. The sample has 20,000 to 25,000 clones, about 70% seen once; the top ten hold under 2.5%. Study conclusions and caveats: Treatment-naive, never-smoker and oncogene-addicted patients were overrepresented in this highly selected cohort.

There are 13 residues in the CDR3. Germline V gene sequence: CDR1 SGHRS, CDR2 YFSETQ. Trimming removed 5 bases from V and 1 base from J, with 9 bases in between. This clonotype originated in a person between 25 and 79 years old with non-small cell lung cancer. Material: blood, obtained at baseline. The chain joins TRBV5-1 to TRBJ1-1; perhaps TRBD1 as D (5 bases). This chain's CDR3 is CASRYTGNTEAFF. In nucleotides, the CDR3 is TGCGCCAGCAGGTATACAGGGAACACTGAAGCTTTCTTT.